The 3 T cell receptor beta chains presented below share a single source sample, sequenced in a study of identical twins. TCRdb passed the 5' RACE reads through MiXCR, listing each CDR3 protein once. The sample records hundreds of thousands of distinct CDR3 sequences, about 12% being singletons. These records were also assigned to another study, of yellow fever vaccine responses in identical twins.

The sample consisted of CD8+ T cells sorted from blood. These receptors were taken from a woman aged 18-29 years in good health.

CDR3 sequence reads: CSACDYTEAFF. The CDR3 nucleotides are TGCAGTGCTTGTGACTACACTGAAGCTTTCTTT. The chain links TRBV20-1 to TRBJ1-1; the D is unclear. V lost 5 bases and J lost 3, with 7 bases in between. Germline assignment: CDR1 DFQATT and CDR2 SNEGSKA (reference sequence). The CDR3 consists of 11 residues.

CDR3 sequence reads: CASSEGTPLYEQYF. The CDR3 DNA reads as TGCGCCAGCAGTGAGGGGACACCACTCTACGAGCAGTACTTC. J is TRBJ2-7 and V is TRBV10-2; D possibly corresponds to TRBD1 (6 bases). CDR3 length: 14 residues. Germline CDR1 and CDR2: WSHSY and SAAADI. Trimming took 2 bases from V and 3 from J, leaving 11 bases between them.

There are many counts of this clonotype. The chain uses TRBV5-5 and TRBJ2-7; D call uncertain. V lost 5 bases and J lost 5, with 17 bases in between. This CDR3 is 14 amino acids long. Looked up from germline, CDR1 is SGHKS and CDR2 is YYEKEE (reference sequence). Here the CDR3 DNA reads TGTGCCAGCAGATCCGGGCCCTACGTCCACGAGCAGTACGTC. Encoded protein: CASRSGPYVHEQYV.